This T cell receptor (beta chain) originates from a study of glioma-infiltrating T cells after dendritic cell vaccination. Primers: 60 V beta forward and 13 J beta reverse. Sequenced by immunoSEQ multiplex PCR; TCRdb stores in-frame clones only, minus some. The profile covers roughly 80,000 clones, with roughly 84% appearing a single time and around 2.3% taken by the ten largest. Described time point: after dendritic cell vaccination, including at tumor progression/relapse. None of the glioblastoma patients had an isocitrate dehydrogenase mutation. V lost 0 bases to trimming and J lost 12 bases, with 20 bases between them. Germline-derived CDR1 and CDR2 are LGHNA and YSLEER. The CDR3 sequence is 15 residues long.

The chain combines TRBV4-3 with TRBJ1-1; possibly TRBD1 for D (6 bases). The TCR comes from a human donor with glioblastoma. The sequences come from blood, collected after dendritic cell vaccination. CDR3 sequence reads: CASSQDPGQSSGSFF. CDR3 nucleotides: TGCGCCAGCAGCCAAGATCCTGGACAGTCCTCGGGATCTTTCTTT.